The rows below give T cell receptor beta chains drawn from one sample of a study of Graves' ophthalmopathy and Graves' hyperthyroidism. TCRdb recomputed calls from the multiplex PCR reads with MiXCR, one row per CDR3 protein. The sample contains around 400,000 distinct CDR3 sequences, roughly 20% of which appear only once. The sample taken for sequencing was peripheral blood. The source is a woman aged 18-29 years with stable Graves' hyperthyroidism. Both conserved end residues are part of each CDR3. The order of the fields is CDR3 protein, CDR3 DNA, J gene, V gene, clone size, D gene. D genes are given only for firm matches. Where a row states a size, it is once, few, many or the class of an expanded clone; other rows omit it.

CDR3 protein: CASSVGGTQETQYF
CDR3 DNA: TGTGCCAGCAGCGTAGGAGGGACCCAAGAGACCCAGTACTTC
J gene: TRBJ2-5
V gene: TRBV7-9
clone size: once
D gene: -

CDR3 protein: CASSLEGTGANTGELFF
CDR3 DNA: TGCGCCAGCAGCTTGGAGGGGACAGGGGCAAACACCGGGGAGCTGTTTTTT
J gene: TRBJ2-2
V gene: TRBV5-1
clone size: -
D gene: TRBD1

CDR3 protein: CASSHTSGGTYNEQFF
CDR3 DNA: TGCGCCAGCAGCCATACAAGCGGGGGCACCTACAATGAGCAGTTCTTC
J gene: TRBJ2-1
V gene: TRBV4-1
clone size: -
D gene: TRBD2

CDR3 protein: CASSQGGGGYEQYF
CDR3 DNA: TGTGCCAGCAGCCAAGGAGGGGGAGGGTACGAGCAGTACTTC
J gene: TRBJ2-7
V gene: TRBV4-2
clone size: many
D gene: -

CDR3 protein: CASSAERGANSYNEQFF
CDR3 DNA: TGTGCCAGCAGTGCAGAGCGGGGGGCCAATTCCTACAATGAGCAGTTCTTC
J gene: TRBJ2-1
V gene: TRBV6-4
clone size: -
D gene: TRBD2

CDR3 protein: CASSPQTGESYEQYF
CDR3 DNA: TGTGCCAGCAGCCCCCAGACAGGGGAGTCCTACGAGCAGTACTTC
J gene: TRBJ2-7
V gene: TRBV9
clone size: many
D gene: TRBD1

CDR3 protein: CASTGTTVKPFF
CDR3 DNA: TGTGCCAGCACCGGGACCACAGTTAAGCCATTCTTT
J gene: TRBJ1-1
V gene: TRBV12-3/TRBV12-4
clone size: -
D gene: -

CDR3 protein: CASREGQGATGELFF
CDR3 DNA: TGTGCCAGCAGGGAAGGACAGGGGGCGACCGGGGAGCTGTTTTTT
J gene: TRBJ2-2
V gene: TRBV2
clone size: many
D gene: TRBD1

CDR3 protein: CASSMTQGNNQPQHF
CDR3 DNA: TGTGCCAGCTCAATGACACAGGGGAACAATCAGCCCCAGCATTTT
J gene: TRBJ1-5
V gene: TRBV18
clone size: few
D gene: TRBD1

CDR3 protein: CASSLDPAWPQETQYF
CDR3 DNA: TGCGCCAGCAGCCTGGATCCGGCGTGGCCGCAAGAGACCCAGTACTTC
J gene: TRBJ2-5
V gene: TRBV5-1
clone size: few
D gene: -